This note documents a single TCR beta chain sequence. Its target is not known. The ends lost 8 bases at V and 7 bases at J; junction bases unmatched: 4. CDR1 is DFQATT and CDR2 is SNEGSKA in the germline V gene (reference sequence). This CDR3 is built from 11 residues. The whole isolated RNA underwent reverse transcription, so sequencing captured expressed TCRB transcripts. About 3.57 million reads per sample were averaged for naive, central memory and regulatory samples. Profiled with immunoSEQ multiplex PCR; TCRdb holds only in-frame clones, not every one. The table shows around 250,000 clones, with approximately 20% occurring only once. The data belong to a study of beta chain features in type 1 diabetes. Findings and caveats of the study: For cells with high TCR expression, cDNA sequencing could yield over-representation. Among patients with Type 1 diabetes, TCRB CDR3s were moderately but significantly shorter in every one of the four CD4+ subsets. A potential influence of HLA type upon TCRB rearrangement remained unresolved herein. It was among patients, rather than healthy donors, that naive, central memory and Treg TCRB repertoires appeared more similar.

The V gene is TRBV20-1, the J gene TRBJ2-4; 8 bases are a match to TRBD1. The source is a woman aged 40 to 49 with type 1 diabetes. The specimen sequenced was naive CD4+ T cells from blood. The CDR3 loop is CSSTGENIQYF. The CDR3 DNA sequence: TGCAGTTCGACAGGGGAGAACATTCAGTACTTC.